These 5 T cell receptor beta chains originate from one sample sequenced in a study of blood T cells in healthy people across ages. The authors ran a second PCR of roughly 6 to 11 cycles using a sample-barcoded 5' primer and a J-beta primer mix. TCRdb ran MiXCR on the 5' RACE reads and lists one entry per CDR3 protein. The sample yields approximately 1.5 million distinct CDR3 sequences, 34% seen once. The sequenced material came from blood. The origin of the receptors is a woman aged 25 to 45 in good health.

V is TRBV28 and J is TRBJ2-3; 8 bases fit TRBD1. The CDR3 runs to 15 residues. Germline CDR1 MDHEN, CDR2 SYDVKM. V was clipped by 7 bases and J by 2 bases; unmatched bases: 8. The CDR3 DNA follows: TGTGCCAGCATCCCCGTGGACAGGGTCACAGATACGCAGTATTTT. It codes for CASIPVDRVTDTQYF.

This clonotype was recorded a few times. The chain joins TRBV20-1 to TRBJ1-5; possibly TRBD1 for D (6 bases). Trimming shortened V by 3 bases and J by 3 bases, and 18 bases separated the two germline ends. The CDR3 contains 16 residues. Germline-derived CDR1 and CDR2 are DFQATT and SNEGSKA (reference sequence). The DNA for the CDR3 is TGCAGTGCTAGCCCTATGACAGGCCAATACAATCAGCCCCAGCATTTT. It yields the protein CSASPMTGQYNQPQHF.

The V gene is TRBV7-2, the J gene TRBJ2-1, with 10 bases identical to TRBD2. From germline, CDR1 is SGHTA and CDR2 FQGNSA. V lost 5 bases, J lost 3 bases, and 7 bases stayed unmatched. This CDR3 has 16 amino acids. CDR3 coding DNA: TGTGCCAGCAGCCTCGGGACTAGCGAGAACTACAATGAGCAGTTCTTC. This encodes CASSLGTSENYNEQFF.

J is TRBJ2-7 and V is TRBV15; 9 nucleotides align to TRBD1. V lost 1 base, J lost 6 bases, and 7 bases stayed unmatched. This CDR3 contains 15 residues. Germline V gene data show CDR1 as LNHNV and CDR2 as YYDKDF (reference sequence). In DNA form, the CDR3 reads TGTGCCACCAGCAGAGCAGGGGACAGGGAAGGCGAGCAGTACTTC. Translation gives CATSRAGDREGEQYF.

V is TRBV20-1 and J is TRBJ2-5, with D possibly matching TRBD2 (6 bases). There are 11 residues in the CDR3. Germline V gene data show CDR1 as DFQATT and CDR2 as SNEGSKA (reference sequence). The V gene lost 4 bases and the J gene lost 7 bases, with 10 bases spanning the gap. The CDR3 DNA follows: TGCAGTGCTACGATGGGAGGGACCCAGTACTTC. Its translation is CSATMGGTQYF.